The 5 T cell receptor beta chains given below trace back to one sample, sequenced in a study of blood T cells in healthy people across ages. The use of a sample-barcoded 5' primer and a J-beta primer mix characterized a second PCR of roughly 7 to 11 cycles. TCRdb reprocessed the 5' RACE reads with MiXCR, giving one entry per CDR3 protein. Here the sample spans hundreds of thousands of distinct CDR3 sequences, around 24% being singletons. These data also formed part of another study, on T cells of mothers and their children.

The sample was blood. All receptors derive from a boy aged 5 to 17 in good health.

V and J are TRBV6-8 and TRBJ2-7; TRBD1 is a possible D gene (5 bases). Germline CDR1 MNHGY, CDR2 SAAAGT. The CDR3 covers 14 residues. Trimming cost V 6 bases and J 0 bases, with 12 bases left between them. The DNA of the CDR3 is TGTGCCAGCAGAAGACAGTGTAGCTCCTACGAGCAGTACTTC. It translates to CASRRQCSSYEQYF.

This clonotype was picked up a small number of times. This chain connects TRBV6-6 to TRBJ2-5, with TRBD1 as a possible D gene (6 bases). The CDR3 consists of 13 residues. V was clipped by 6 bases and J by 3 bases, with 11 bases between them. Germline V lookup: CDR1 MNHNY, CDR2 SVGAGI (reference sequence). This CDR3 reads CASRPGHKETQYF. As DNA, the CDR3 is TGTGCCAGCAGACCGGGACACAAAGAGACCCAGTACTTC.

V usage is TRBV5-1 and J usage is TRBJ2-5; weak D call: TRBD1 (6 bases). The ends were cut back, 4 bases at V and 3 bases at J, with 13 bases in the middle. Looked up from germline, CDR1 is SGHRS and CDR2 is YFSETQ. The CDR3 extends over 14 amino acids. The CDR3 bases are TGCGCCAGCAGCGTTCTAGAGGGGGAAGAGACCCAGTACTTC. Amino acids: CASSVLEGEETQYF.

This clonotype has a handful of counts. The J gene is TRBJ2-5, the V gene TRBV20-1; 10 nucleotides match TRBD1. V trimming: 2 bases; J trimming: 4 bases; junction bases outside the gene matches: 7. CDR3 length: 15 residues. CDR1 is DFQATT and CDR2 is SNEGSKA in the germline V gene (reference sequence). The CDR3 coding sequence is TGCAGTGCTAGATATGACAGGGGGCCCGCAGAGACCCAGTACTTC. Protein: CSARYDRGPAETQYF.

This clonotype came up a few times. The genes are TRBV5-1 and TRBJ2-5; tentatively, D is TRBD1 (6 bases). The CDR3 is 13 residues long. Trimming took 6 bases from V and 11 from J, leaving 20 bases between them. Germline V gene lookup returns CDR1 SGHRS and CDR2 YFSETQ. CDR3 amino acids: CASIPTGSQEQYF. The CDR3, as DNA: TGCGCCAGCATCCCTACAGGGTCGCAAGAGCAGTACTTC.